This T cell receptor beta chain appears in the sequencing data of a study of blood T cell repertoires in COVID-19. The CDR3 runs 15 residues. J gave up 2 bases and V 4 bases, and 4 bases lay outside the gene matches. CDR1 and CDR2 from the germline V gene are LGHDT and YNNKEL (reference sequence). Study processing details: Researchers report that nucleated cell counts were estimated from reference gene primer amplification. Repertoires were generated with immunoSEQ multiplex PCR, while TCRdb's copy carries only in-frame clones and drops some. The D gene and trimming were derived from the DNA, and the V and J assignments and clone size from that table. The table has 450,000 to 500,000 clones, roughly 88% seen once.

The gene calls are TRBV3-1 (or the pseudogene TRBV3-2) and TRBJ2-7; 11 bases are a match to TRBD2. This clonotype originated in a human donor in a cohort sampled during active COVID-19. Specimen: peripheral blood. This CDR3 is CASSLLAGGPYEQYF. The DNA for the CDR3 is TGTGCCAGCAGCCTTCTAGCGGGAGGACCCTACGAGCAGTACTTC.